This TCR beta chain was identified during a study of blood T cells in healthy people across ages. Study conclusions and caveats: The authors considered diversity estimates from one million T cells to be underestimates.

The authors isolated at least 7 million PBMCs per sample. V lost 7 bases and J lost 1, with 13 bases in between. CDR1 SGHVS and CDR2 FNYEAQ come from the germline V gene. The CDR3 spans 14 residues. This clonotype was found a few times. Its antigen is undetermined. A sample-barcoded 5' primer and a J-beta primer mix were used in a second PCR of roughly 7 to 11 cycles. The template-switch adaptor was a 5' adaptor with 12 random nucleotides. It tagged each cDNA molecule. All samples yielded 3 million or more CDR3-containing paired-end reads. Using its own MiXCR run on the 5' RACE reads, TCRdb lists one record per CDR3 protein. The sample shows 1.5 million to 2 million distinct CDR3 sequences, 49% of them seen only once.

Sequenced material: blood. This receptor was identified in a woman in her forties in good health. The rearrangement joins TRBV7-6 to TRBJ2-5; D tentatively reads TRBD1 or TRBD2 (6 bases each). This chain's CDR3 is CASIKGGSQETQYF. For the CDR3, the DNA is TGTGCCAGCATCAAAGGGGGGTCCCAAGAGACCCAGTACTTC. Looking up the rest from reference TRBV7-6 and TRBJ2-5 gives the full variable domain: GAGVSQSPRYKVTKRGQDVALRCDPISGHVSLYWYRQALGQGPEFLTYFNYEAQQDKSGLPNDRFSAERPEGSISTLTIQRTEQRDSAMYRCASIKGGSQETQYFGPGTRLLVL.